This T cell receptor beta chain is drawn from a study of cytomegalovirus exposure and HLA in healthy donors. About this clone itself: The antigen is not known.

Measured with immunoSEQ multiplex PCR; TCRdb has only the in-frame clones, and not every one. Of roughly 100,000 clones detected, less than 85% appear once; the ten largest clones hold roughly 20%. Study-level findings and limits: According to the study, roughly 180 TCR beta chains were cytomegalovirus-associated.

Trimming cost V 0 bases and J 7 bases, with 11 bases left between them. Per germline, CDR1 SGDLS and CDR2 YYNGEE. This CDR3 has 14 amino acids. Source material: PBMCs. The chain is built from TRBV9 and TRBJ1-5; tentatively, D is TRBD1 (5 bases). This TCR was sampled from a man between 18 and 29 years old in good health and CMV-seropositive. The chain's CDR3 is CASSVGGVGQPQHF. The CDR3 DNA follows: TGTGCCAGCAGCGTAGGGGGGGTTGGCCAGCCCCAGCATTTT. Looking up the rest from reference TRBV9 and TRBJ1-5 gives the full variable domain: DSGVTQTPKHLITATGQRVTLRCSPRSGDLSVYWYQQSLDQGLQFLIQYYNGEERAKGNILERFSAQQFPDLHSELNLSSLELGDSALYFCASSVGGVGQPQHFGDGTRLSIL.